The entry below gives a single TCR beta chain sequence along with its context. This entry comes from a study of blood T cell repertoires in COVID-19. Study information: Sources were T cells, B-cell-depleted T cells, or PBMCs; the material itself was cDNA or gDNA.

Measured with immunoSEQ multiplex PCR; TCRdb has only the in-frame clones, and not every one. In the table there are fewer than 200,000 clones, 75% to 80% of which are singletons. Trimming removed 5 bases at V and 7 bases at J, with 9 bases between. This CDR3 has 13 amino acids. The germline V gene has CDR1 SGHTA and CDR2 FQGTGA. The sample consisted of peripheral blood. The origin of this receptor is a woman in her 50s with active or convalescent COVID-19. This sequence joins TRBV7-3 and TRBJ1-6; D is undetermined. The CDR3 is CASSPRHNSPLHF. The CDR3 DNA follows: TGTGCCAGCAGCCCGCGACACAATTCACCCCTCCACTTT. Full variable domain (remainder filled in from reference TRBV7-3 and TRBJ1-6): GAGVSQTPSNKVTEKGKYVELRCDPISGHTALYWYRQSLGQGPEFLIYFQGTGAADDSGLPNDRFFAVRPEGSVSTLKIQRTERGDSAVYLCASSPRHNSPLHFGNGTRLTVT.